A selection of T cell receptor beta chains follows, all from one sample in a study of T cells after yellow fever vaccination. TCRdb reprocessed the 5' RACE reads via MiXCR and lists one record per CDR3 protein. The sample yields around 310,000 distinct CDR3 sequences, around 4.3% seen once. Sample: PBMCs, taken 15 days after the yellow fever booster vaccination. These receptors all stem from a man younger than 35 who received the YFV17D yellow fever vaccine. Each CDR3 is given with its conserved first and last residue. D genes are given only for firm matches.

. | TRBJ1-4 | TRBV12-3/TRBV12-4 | CASSLLNEKLFF
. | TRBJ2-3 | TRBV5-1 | CASSFRGRDTDTQYF
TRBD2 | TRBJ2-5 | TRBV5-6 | CASSQTSGVGPQYF
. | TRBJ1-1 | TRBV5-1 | CASSARIENTEAFF
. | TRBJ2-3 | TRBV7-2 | CASSSQGGPADTQYF
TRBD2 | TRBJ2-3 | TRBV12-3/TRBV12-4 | CASSFGGEGDTQYF
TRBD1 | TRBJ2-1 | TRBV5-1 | CASSWTGQSVNEQFF
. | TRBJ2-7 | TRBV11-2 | CASSSLQDGYEQYF
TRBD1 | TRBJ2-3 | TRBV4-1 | CASSQERGRDTQYF
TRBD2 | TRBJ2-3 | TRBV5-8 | CASTALAGGTDTQYF
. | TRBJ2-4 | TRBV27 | CASSLPGTKNIQYF
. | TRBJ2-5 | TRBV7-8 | CASSYREETQYF
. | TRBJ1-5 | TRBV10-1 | CASSESYGQPQHF
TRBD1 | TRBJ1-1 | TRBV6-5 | CASSYSLGDRGGTEAFF
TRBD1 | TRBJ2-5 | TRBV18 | CAIPGQLKETQYF